Listed below are T cell receptor beta chains from one sample, sequenced in a study of shared clonotypes between healthy human individuals. The table came from immunoSEQ multiplex PCR; TCRdb's copy has only in-frame clones and leaves some out. The sample records about 2.3 million clones, roughly 92% being singletons. Sequenced material: naive CD4+ T cells from PBMCs. The source of these receptors is a man between 18 and 29 years old in good health. Some clones in this sample may be carry-over from other donors' samples. Each CDR3 is given with its conserved first and last residue. A D gene is named only where the DNA matches it firmly. Size tells how often a clone was seen (once, few, many) or the class of an expanded clone, and some rows leave it out.

d_gene: TRBD2
v_gene: TRBV19
j_gene: TRBJ2-1
abundance: -
CDR3nt: TGTGCCAGTAGTATGGGGACTAGCTACAGTGAGCAGTTCTTC
CDR3aa: CASSMGTSYSEQFF

d_gene: TRBD2
v_gene: TRBV5-4
j_gene: TRBJ2-5
abundance: -
CDR3nt: TGTGCCAGCAGCCTAGCGGGGGCGAGAGAGACCCAGTACTTC
CDR3aa: CASSLAGARETQYF

d_gene: TRBD1
v_gene: TRBV6-6
j_gene: TRBJ1-5
abundance: -
CDR3nt: TGTGCCAGCAGTTATTCGGACAGGCGGCAGCCCCAGCATTTT
CDR3aa: CASSYSDRRQPQHF

d_gene: -
v_gene: TRBV7-9
j_gene: TRBJ1-1
abundance: -
CDR3nt: TGTGCCAGCAGCTTAGGAACAGGGAGTGGCACTGAAGCTTTCTTT
CDR3aa: CASSLGTGSGTEAFF

d_gene: -
v_gene: TRBV5-6
j_gene: TRBJ2-3
abundance: -
CDR3nt: TGTGCCAGCAGCTCGGGTGGATGGGTCGATACGCAGTATTTT
CDR3aa: CASSSGGWVDTQYF

d_gene: TRBD1
v_gene: TRBV4-1
j_gene: TRBJ2-7
abundance: -
CDR3nt: TGCGCCAGCAGCCAAGAAGGGGGCGGGACAGGGGGATACGAGCAGTACTTC
CDR3aa: CASSQEGGGTGGYEQYF

d_gene: TRBD1
v_gene: TRBV28
j_gene: TRBJ2-2
abundance: -
CDR3nt: TGTGCCAGCAGCCCCGGGACAGCGAACACCGGGGAGCTGTTTTTT
CDR3aa: CASSPGTANTGELFF

d_gene: -
v_gene: TRBV5-6
j_gene: TRBJ2-5
abundance: once
CDR3nt: TGTGCCAGCAGCTCAACAGGGCTTACCCGTCAAGAGACCCAGTACTTC
CDR3aa: CASSSTGLTRQETQYF

d_gene: -
v_gene: TRBV4-3
j_gene: TRBJ1-4
abundance: -
CDR3nt: TGCGCCAGCAGCCAAGCGACAGCCAGTAATGAAAAACTGTTTTTT
CDR3aa: CASSQATASNEKLFF

d_gene: TRBD1
v_gene: TRBV7-9
j_gene: TRBJ2-1
abundance: -
CDR3nt: TGTGCCAGCAGCTTAGGGGACAGGGGAAAGAATGAGCAGTTCTTC
CDR3aa: CASSLGDRGKNEQFF

d_gene: -
v_gene: TRBV10-1
j_gene: TRBJ2-1
abundance: -
CDR3nt: TGCGCCAGCGGATTTGGGAATGAGCAGTTCTTC
CDR3aa: CASGFGNEQFF

d_gene: -
v_gene: TRBV1
j_gene: TRBJ2-5
abundance: -
CDR3nt: TGCACCAGCAGCCCAGAATCTACTAGCGGGAGAAGGGGAGAGACCCAGTACTTC
CDR3aa: CTSSPESTSGRRGETQYF

d_gene: -
v_gene: TRBV15
j_gene: TRBJ2-7
abundance: -
CDR3nt: TGTGCCACCAGCAGGGACGTGTCCTACGAGCAGTACTTC
CDR3aa: CATSRDVSYEQYF

d_gene: TRBD2
v_gene: TRBV5-4
j_gene: TRBJ2-3
abundance: -
CDR3nt: TGTGCCAGCAGCCCCCGGACTAGCCGCACAGATACGCAGTATTTT
CDR3aa: CASSPRTSRTDTQYF

d_gene: TRBD1
v_gene: TRBV2
j_gene: TRBJ2-4
abundance: -
CDR3nt: TGTGCCAGCAGTGAGGGGACAGGGCGGGTCAAAAACATTCAGTACTTC
CDR3aa: CASSEGTGRVKNIQYF

d_gene: TRBD2
v_gene: TRBV15
j_gene: TRBJ2-7
abundance: once
CDR3nt: TGTGCCACCAGTACTAGCGGCGTTAGCTCCTACGAGCAGTACTTC
CDR3aa: CATSTSGVSSYEQYF

d_gene: -
v_gene: TRBV7-2
j_gene: TRBJ2-7
abundance: -
CDR3nt: TGTGCCAGCAGCTTAGGGACAGCGCAGCCCACCTACGAGCAGTACTTC
CDR3aa: CASSLGTAQPTYEQYF

d_gene: TRBD1
v_gene: TRBV7-2
j_gene: TRBJ2-7
abundance: -
CDR3nt: TGTGCCAGCAGCTTAGCCTTGGGACAGGGGGTCCCCGAGCAGTACTTC
CDR3aa: CASSLALGQGVPEQYF

d_gene: -
v_gene: TRBV28
j_gene: TRBJ1-5
abundance: -
CDR3nt: TGTGCCAGCAGTTTATCGGGCCCTAGTAGCAATCAGCCCCAGCATTTT
CDR3aa: CASSLSGPSSNQPQHF

d_gene: TRBD2
v_gene: TRBV5-1
j_gene: TRBJ2-7
abundance: -
CDR3nt: TGCGCCAGCAGCTCGACTAGCGGAACCTACGAGCAGTACTTC
CDR3aa: CASSSTSGTYEQYF

d_gene: -
v_gene: TRBV27
j_gene: TRBJ2-6
abundance: -
CDR3nt: TGTGCCAGCAGTGTAATTGCTGGACGGTTGAAGATTTCTGGGGCCAACGTCCTGACTTTC
CDR3aa: CASSVIAGRLKISGANVLTF

d_gene: TRBD2
v_gene: TRBV14
j_gene: TRBJ2-2
abundance: -
CDR3nt: TGTGCCAGCAGCCAAGCGGGCCGCGGGGGCACCGGGGAGCTGTTTTTT
CDR3aa: CASSQAGRGGTGELFF

d_gene: -
v_gene: TRBV28
j_gene: TRBJ2-1
abundance: -
CDR3nt: TGTGCCAGCAGCCCCCCTGTGGGGCTCTATGAGCAGTTCTTC
CDR3aa: CASSPPVGLYEQFF

d_gene: -
v_gene: TRBV6-1
j_gene: TRBJ2-1
abundance: once
CDR3nt: TGTGCCAGCAGCGAACTGGGGTCGGGCAGGGTCTACAATGAGCAGTTCTTC
CDR3aa: CASSELGSGRVYNEQFF

d_gene: -
v_gene: TRBV29-1
j_gene: TRBJ1-2
abundance: few
CDR3nt: TGCAGCGTTGATCTCTATGGCTACACCTTC
CDR3aa: CSVDLYGYTF

d_gene: -
v_gene: TRBV19
j_gene: TRBJ1-4
abundance: -
CDR3nt: TGTGCCAGTAGTATTTGGGGGACGGCGGAACCTAATGAAAAACTGTTTTTT
CDR3aa: CASSIWGTAEPNEKLFF

d_gene: -
v_gene: TRBV5-1
j_gene: TRBJ2-3
abundance: -
CDR3nt: TGCGCCAGCAGCGTCACGGGAGCGGGAGATACGCAGTATTTT
CDR3aa: CASSVTGAGDTQYF

d_gene: -
v_gene: TRBV27
j_gene: TRBJ1-2
abundance: -
CDR3nt: TGTGCCAGCAGAGGTACTACAAGGGCGCGAAGCCTTAACTTC
CDR3aa: CASRGTTRARSLNF

d_gene: -
v_gene: TRBV18
j_gene: TRBJ1-5
abundance: -
CDR3nt: TGTGCCAGCTCACCACCGGGTGGAGGGGGTTTTGGCAATCAGCCCCAGCATTTT
CDR3aa: CASSPPGGGGFGNQPQHF

d_gene: TRBD2
v_gene: TRBV4-2
j_gene: TRBJ2-3
abundance: -
CDR3nt: TGTGCCAGCAGCCCGGGAGGGCTCGACACAGATACGCAGTATTTT
CDR3aa: CASSPGGLDTDTQYF

d_gene: -
v_gene: TRBV6-1
j_gene: TRBJ2-2
abundance: -
CDR3nt: TGTGCCAGCAGTGAGGACACAACGTCCACCGGGGAGCTGTTTTTT
CDR3aa: CASSEDTTSTGELFF

d_gene: -
v_gene: TRBV2
j_gene: TRBJ2-2
abundance: -
CDR3nt: TGTGCCAGCAGTGATGGGTTCGCAGGGAACACCGGGGAGCTGTTTTTT
CDR3aa: CASSDGFAGNTGELFF

d_gene: -
v_gene: TRBV6-1
j_gene: TRBJ2-7
abundance: -
CDR3nt: TGTGCCAGCAGTGGCCTTAGCTCCCGTTTTGCCTACGAGCAGTACTTC
CDR3aa: CASSGLSSRFAYEQYF

d_gene: -
v_gene: TRBV11-2
j_gene: TRBJ2-7
abundance: -
CDR3nt: TGTGCCAGCAGCAAACCCCTGGTATCCTACGAGCAGTACTTC
CDR3aa: CASSKPLVSYEQYF

d_gene: TRBD2
v_gene: TRBV7-2
j_gene: TRBJ2-4
abundance: -
CDR3nt: TGTGCCAGCAGCCGACCTAGCGGGAGAAACATTCAGTACTTC
CDR3aa: CASSRPSGRNIQYF

d_gene: TRBD2
v_gene: TRBV7-3
j_gene: TRBJ2-1
abundance: -
CDR3nt: TGTGCCAGCAGTCCCGGGACTAGCGGGTACAATGAGCAGTTCTTC
CDR3aa: CASSPGTSGYNEQFF

d_gene: TRBD1
v_gene: TRBV18
j_gene: TRBJ1-1
abundance: -
CDR3nt: TGTGCCAGCTCGCTAGGACAGGTCATGAACACTGAAGCTTTCTTT
CDR3aa: CASSLGQVMNTEAFF

d_gene: -
v_gene: TRBV9
j_gene: TRBJ2-1
abundance: once
CDR3nt: TGTGCCAGCAGCGTGGAAGGGGCCTCCTACAATGAGCAGTTCTTC
CDR3aa: CASSVEGASYNEQFF

d_gene: -
v_gene: TRBV11-1
j_gene: TRBJ2-7
abundance: -
CDR3nt: TGTGCCAGCAGCTGGGAAAGGACCTACGAGCAGTACTTC
CDR3aa: CASSWERTYEQYF

d_gene: -
v_gene: TRBV5-6
j_gene: TRBJ2-1
abundance: -
CDR3nt: TGTGCCAGCAGCCTCCCCGGGACTTCCCATAAGTTCTTC
CDR3aa: CASSLPGTSHKFF

d_gene: -
v_gene: TRBV7-9
j_gene: TRBJ2-1
abundance: -
CDR3nt: TGTGCCAGCAGCGATGAAGGGTACTACAATGAGCAGTTCTTC
CDR3aa: CASSDEGYYNEQFF

d_gene: TRBD2
v_gene: TRBV14
j_gene: TRBJ2-2
abundance: -
CDR3nt: TGTGCCAGCAGCCAATATCAATGGCGGGAGGAGTCGGAGCTGTTTTTT
CDR3aa: CASSQYQWREESELFF

d_gene: TRBD2
v_gene: TRBV27
j_gene: TRBJ2-7
abundance: -
CDR3nt: TGTGCCAGCAGCTTTAGGGCGGGAGGGTTGTTTTACGAGCAGTACTTC
CDR3aa: CASSFRAGGLFYEQYF

d_gene: -
v_gene: TRBV9
j_gene: TRBJ2-2
abundance: -
CDR3nt: TGTGCCAGCAGCGCAAGACTCCTCCCCGGGGAGCTGTTTTTT
CDR3aa: CASSARLLPGELFF

d_gene: -
v_gene: TRBV28
j_gene: TRBJ2-7
abundance: -
CDR3nt: TGTGCCAGCAGTCACTCCTACATGGGCGAGCAGTACTTC
CDR3aa: CASSHSYMGEQYF

d_gene: -
v_gene: TRBV19
j_gene: TRBJ1-1
abundance: -
CDR3nt: TGTGCCAGTAGTATCTTGGGGACTAGTAACACTGAAGCTTTCTTT
CDR3aa: CASSILGTSNTEAFF

d_gene: -
v_gene: TRBV28
j_gene: TRBJ2-5
abundance: -
CDR3nt: TGTGCCAGCAGTTCCCCCCCCGGGGAGGGGGGGGAGACCCAGTACTTC
CDR3aa: CASSSPPGEGGETQYF

d_gene: -
v_gene: TRBV2
j_gene: TRBJ1-1
abundance: few
CDR3nt: TGTGCCAGCAGGCCTGGGACACTGAACACTGAAGCTTTCTTT
CDR3aa: CASRPGTLNTEAFF

d_gene: TRBD1
v_gene: TRBV9
j_gene: TRBJ2-2
abundance: -
CDR3nt: TGTGCCAGCAGCCCCGACAGGGCGATAACCGGGGAGCTGTTTTTT
CDR3aa: CASSPDRAITGELFF

d_gene: -
v_gene: TRBV28
j_gene: TRBJ1-1
abundance: -
CDR3nt: TGTGCCAGCAGTTCTGTGGGAGCTGAAGCTTTCTTT
CDR3aa: CASSSVGAEAFF

d_gene: TRBD1
v_gene: TRBV28
j_gene: TRBJ2-7
abundance: -
CDR3nt: TGTGCCAGCAGTGGGGCGGGGACAGGGGTCTACGAGCAGTACTTC
CDR3aa: CASSGAGTGVYEQYF

d_gene: -
v_gene: TRBV5-1
j_gene: TRBJ2-1
abundance: -
CDR3nt: TGCGCCAGCACCAGTGACTTTGACAATGAGCAGTTCTTC
CDR3aa: CASTSDFDNEQFF

d_gene: -
v_gene: TRBV20-1
j_gene: TRBJ2-5
abundance: -
CDR3nt: TGCAGTGGCAGGGACCAAGAGACCCAGTACTTC
CDR3aa: CSGRDQETQYF